This T cell receptor beta chain stems from a study of human T cells and chemical hapten exposure (dated by TCRdb to about 2021). At the level of the whole study: For sensitization, 2% DPC in acetone was applied to a 2 cm by 2 cm area of upper inner arm skin. Throughout the roughly 25-week study period, patients were also given weekly therapeutic DPC doses on the scalp. Patch testing was performed on the upper back with Finn chambers containing 0.01% DPC, and the patch tests were scored after 6 days according to International Contact Dermatitis Research Group standards. The patient cohort, mostly female, included alopecia areata with under or over 50% scalp involvement, alopecia totalis and alopecia universalis. Libraries were combined into a pool for sequencing, and differences in TCR yield between samples came mainly from small differences in library volumes within the pool. This study followed changes in the peripheral blood TCR repertoire in vivo during primary and secondary sensitization of alopecia patients to the hapten diphenylcyclopropenone (DPC). Blood samples were taken from patients before sensitization (week 0) and at 2, 6 and about 24 weeks after DPC sensitization. Blood for TCR sequencing was provided by twenty-nine alopecia patients at one to four time points (pre-sensitization, 2, 6 and 24 weeks). Paper-wide results and their limitations: Alopecia, a presumed autoimmune disease, was present in all patients, so the immune response of the patients might differ from that of healthy individuals. The number of TCRs above 1 in 1000 frequency did not change with DPC sensitization; there was no evidence of global repertoire structure alterations. A positive correlation was found between the number of PT1 expanded TCRs and patch test score, with significance reached at thresholds 8, 16 and 32 but not 4. Compared with pre-sensitization or healthy control sets, expanded TCRs formed significantly more large CDR3 similarity clusters, which is consistent with antigen-driven responses. After repeated subsampling, the strength of the expansion versus patch-test correlation and the threshold at which it became significant changed.

The library was generated by RACE. Sequencing was performed on a NextSeq 500. Library preparation attached unique molecular identifiers to individual cDNA molecules for quantitative, reproducible TCR counting. Each blood RNA sample was used to sequence both TCR alpha and TCR beta chains. As for how the authors treated the data: A median of roughly 98,000 TCRs per sample was observed, with a range of about 20,000 to 750,000. The Decombinator software suite was used to annotate the V, J and CDR3 of the TCR reads. Every sample was subsampled to the same number of TCRs (28,000) for the PS versus PT1 abundance plots. TCRs were defined as expanded if absent before sensitization and observed at least eight times at the 2-week time point. TCRdb redid the processing of the public reads, applying fastp at Q25 and MiXCR, and retained in-frame beta chains. One record per CDR3 amino acid sequence lists the most common genes and DNA. The authors' filters were not applied to this entry. Counted in this sample were about 120,000 distinct CDR3 sequences; approximately 13% of them appeared once. 0.92% of the sample comes from the top ten.

In light of the paper, this sample's time point label describes: patch test 1, 2 weeks after DPC sensitization. In light of the paper, this sample's treatment or condition label describes: therapeutic diphenylcyclopropenone sensitization with weekly scalp DPC. At every patch-test visit, the blood draw took place before the patch test was put on. Eligible patients were aged 18 to 70, diagnosed with alopecia, deemed suitable for DPC therapy, and excluded if pregnant. Total RNA was isolated from unfractionated whole blood collected in Tempus Blood RNA tubes. Trimmed from V: 6 bases; trimmed from J: 1 base; junction bases lacking a gene match: 24. Looking up the germline V gene yields CDR1 SQVTM and CDR2 ANQGSEA. Measured from the cysteine to the phenylalanine, the CDR3 is 20 residues long. Only the CDR3 portion is preserved as DNA: 60 bases, with reading frame beginning at the first base. Details on this clonotype: It lacks a known antigen. No base-level quality is on record; no much larger clone is a single base apart.

Sequencing was performed on whole blood, taken in connection with sensitization to the hapten diphenylcyclopropenone (DPC). The source of this sequence is a man between 18 and 29 years old with alopecia areata. Some clones in this sample may be carry-over from other donors' samples. The V gene is TRBV29-1 and the J gene is TRBJ1-1; 9 junctional bases match TRBD1. The nucleotide sequence is TGCAGCGTCGTCAAGCGGGGACAGGGCCACTCTGTCCCTCGGAACACTGAAGCTTTCTTT. Its translation reads: CSVVKRGQGHSVPRNTEAFF. When the CDR3 is completed using the reference TRBV29-1 and TRBJ1-1 genes on either side, the full variable domain is SAVISQKPSRDICQRGTSLTIQCQVDSQVTMMFWYRQQPGQSLTLIATANQGSEATYESGFVIDKFPISRPNLTFSTLTVSNMSPEDSSIYLCSVVKRGQGHSVPRNTEAFFGQGTRLTVV.